This entry concerns a single TCR beta chain. The antigen remains undetermined. This sample was included in a study of T cell responses to AZD1222 COVID-19 vaccine. Points from the study as a whole: Nearly half of spike-specific TCRs reportedly target variant regions that are unmutated in the B.1.351 and B.1.1.7 variants. Just a handful of AZD1222 recipients tested seropositive at baseline.

The protocol was immunoSEQ multiplex PCR, while the TCRdb copy is restricted to in-frame clones and leaves out a portion. There are around 100,000 clones in the sample; about nine tenths occur only once, and approximately 1.7% lies in the top ten. There are 16 residues in the CDR3. V lost 2 bases and J 7 bases, leaving 20 bases between the germline ends. Looked up from germline, CDR1 is MNHNS and CDR2 is SASEGT. The sequence came from an adult in good health. This sequence joins TRBV6-1 and TRBJ1-2; D is undetermined. The sequences come from peripheral blood, collected on day 0 of AZD1222 vaccination. CDR3 loop: CASSESPTRGGFGYTF. The CDR3 region has the DNA TGTGCCAGCAGTGAATCGCCGACGCGTGGAGGCTTTGGCTACACCTTC.